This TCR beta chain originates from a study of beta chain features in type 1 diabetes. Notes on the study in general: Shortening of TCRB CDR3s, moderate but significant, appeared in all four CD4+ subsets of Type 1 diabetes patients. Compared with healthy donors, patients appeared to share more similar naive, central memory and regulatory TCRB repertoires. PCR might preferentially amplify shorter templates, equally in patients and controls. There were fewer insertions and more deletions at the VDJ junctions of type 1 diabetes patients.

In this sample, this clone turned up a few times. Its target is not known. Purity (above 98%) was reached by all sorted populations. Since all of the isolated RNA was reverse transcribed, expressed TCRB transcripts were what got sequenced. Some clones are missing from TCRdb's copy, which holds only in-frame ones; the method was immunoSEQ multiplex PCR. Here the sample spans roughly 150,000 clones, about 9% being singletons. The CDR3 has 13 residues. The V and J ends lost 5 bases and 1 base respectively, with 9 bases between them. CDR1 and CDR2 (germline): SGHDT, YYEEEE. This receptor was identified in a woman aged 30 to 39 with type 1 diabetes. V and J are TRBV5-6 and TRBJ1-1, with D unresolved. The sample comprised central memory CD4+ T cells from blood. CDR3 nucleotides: TGTGCCAGCAGTCGCAAGCCGAACACTGAAGCTTTCTTT. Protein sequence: CASSRKPNTEAFF.